The T cell receptor (beta chain) under discussion was sequenced for a study of beta chain features in type 1 diabetes. On average, the one heparinised blood draw given by each donor was about 100 mL. Study-wide results and caveats: Naive, central memory and Treg TCRB repertoires seemed to resemble each other more closely in patients than they did in healthy donors.

With regard to this clone: Antigen unknown.

This CDR3 is 13 amino acids long. Germline V CDR1 and CDR2: MGHDK, SYGVNS. V lost 1 base to trimming and J lost 6 bases; unmatched junction nucleotides: 0. The investigators reverse transcribed all of the isolated RNA, so they sequenced expressed TCRB transcripts. Approximately 3.6 million reads were obtained on average from naive, central memory and regulatory T cell samples. Data came from immunoSEQ multiplex PCR; TCRdb stores just in-frame clones and leaves some out. Of roughly 610,000 clones detected, about a sixth appear once; the ten largest clones hold 0.093%. Sequencing was performed on naive CD4+ T cells from blood. V gene TRBV25-1 combines with J gene TRBJ1-2; 9 bases are a match to TRBD1. This sequence was found in a man aged 18 to 30 in good health. Here the CDR3 DNA reads TGTGCCAGCAGTGAATGGGACAGGGATGGCTACACCTTC. It codes for CASSEWDRDGYTF.